This T cell receptor beta chain appears in the sequencing data of a study of T cell responses to AZD1222 COVID-19 vaccine. The data were produced by immunoSEQ multiplex PCR, yet TCRdb's version contains in-frame clones alone and is incomplete. This sample has fewer than 200,000 clones, with approximately 92% found just once. From germline, CDR1 is SGHVS and CDR2 FQNEAQ. V was clipped by 1 base and J by 0 bases, with 10 bases between them. The CDR3 is 17 amino acids. This receptor was identified in an adult in good health. Sample: peripheral blood, taken on day 0 of AZD1222 vaccination. The V and J genes are TRBV7-8 and TRBJ1-6, with a possible D match to TRBD1 (6 bases). The CDR3 protein is CASSLVLGGSYNSPLHF. DNA for the CDR3: TGTGCCAGCAGCTTAGTATTAGGGGGCTCCTATAATTCACCCCTCCACTTT.